The sequence of this T cell receptor (beta chain) was determined in a study of blood T cell repertoires in COVID-19. Across the study: Whether acute or convalescent, the COVID-19 samples came from the United States, Italy and Spain. The analysed material was cDNA or gDNA that came from T cells, B-cell-depleted T cells, or PBMCs.

V dropped 0 bases and J dropped 0 bases, with 8 bases sitting between them. The germline CDR1 and CDR2 sequences are GTSNPN and SVGIG (reference sequence). The CDR3 sequence is 15 residues long. Original handling: The assay estimated nucleated cells by amplifying reference gene primers. Some clones are missing from TCRdb's copy, which holds only in-frame ones; the method was immunoSEQ multiplex PCR. Clone size and the V and J calls come from that table; the DNA yielded D and trimming. The sample records just over 650,000 clones, 80% to 90% being singletons. The material sequenced was peripheral blood. The chain couples TRBV30 to TRBJ2-2; no reliable D call. This TCR came from a woman between 18 and 29 years old with acute or convalescent COVID-19. The CDR3 protein is CAWSVGLTNTGELFF. The CDR3 nucleotides read TGTGCCTGGAGTGTGGGCCTAACGAACACCGGGGAGCTGTTTTTT.